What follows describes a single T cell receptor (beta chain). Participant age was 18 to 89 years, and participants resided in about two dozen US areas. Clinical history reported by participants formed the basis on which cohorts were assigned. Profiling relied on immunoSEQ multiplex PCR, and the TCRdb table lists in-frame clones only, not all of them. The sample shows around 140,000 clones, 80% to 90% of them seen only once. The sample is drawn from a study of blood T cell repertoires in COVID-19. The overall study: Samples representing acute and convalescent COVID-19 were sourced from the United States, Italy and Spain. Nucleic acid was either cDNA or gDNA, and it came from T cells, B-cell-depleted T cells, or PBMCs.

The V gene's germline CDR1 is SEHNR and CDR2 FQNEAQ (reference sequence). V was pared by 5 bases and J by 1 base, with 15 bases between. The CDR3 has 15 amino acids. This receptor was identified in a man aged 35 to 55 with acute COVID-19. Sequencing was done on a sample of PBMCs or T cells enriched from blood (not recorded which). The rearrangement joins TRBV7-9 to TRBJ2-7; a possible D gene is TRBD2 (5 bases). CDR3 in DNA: TGTGCCAGCAGCCAAACGGGGTTAAGGTCCTACGAGCAGTACTTC. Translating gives CASSQTGLRSYEQYF.